This T cell receptor beta chain is drawn from a study of patients and donors after allogeneic stem cell transplantation. One entry per CDR3 protein results from TCRdb running MiXCR on the RT-PCR reads. Of 920,000 or so distinct CDR3 sequences in the sample, under 20% were seen once. V dropped 5 bases and J dropped 6; count of bases not matched to a gene: 10. The CDR3 length is 15 residues. Germline CDR1 SEHNR, CDR2 FQNEAQ (reference sequence). J is TRBJ1-2 and V is TRBV7-9, with 9 bases lining up with TRBD1. The sequencing sample was made of blood, either unsorted or a sorted T cell fraction (not recorded which). This clonotype was sampled from a human donor who was either an allogeneic HSCT recipient or a stem cell or donor lymphocyte infusion donor (not recorded which). It is not recorded whose cells these are; they may come from a transplant donor. The CDR3 loop is CASSTGQGIVNGYTF. The DNA of the CDR3 is TGTGCCAGCAGCACTGGACAGGGGATCGTGAATGGCTACACCTTC. Drawing the rest from reference TRBV7-9 and TRBJ1-2, the complete variable domain is DTGVSQNPRHKITKRGQNVTFRCDPISEHNRLYWYRQTLGQGPEFLTYFQNEAQLEKSRLLSDRFSAERPKGSFSTLEIQRTEQGDSAMYLCASSTGQGIVNGYTFGSGTRLTVV.